This T cell receptor beta chain was recovered during a study of blood T cell repertoires in COVID-19. Across the study: The samples span acute and convalescent COVID-19 from the United States, Italy and Spain.

The method was immunoSEQ multiplex PCR; TCRdb's version includes in-frame clones alone and lacks a portion of them. This table has approximately 150,000 clones, approximately 88% appearing once. The CDR3 consists of 12 residues. Germline V lookup: CDR1 MGHDK, CDR2 SYGVNS. With V trimmed by 10 bases and J by 3 bases, 4 bases remained unmatched. V usage is TRBV25-1 and J usage is TRBJ1-2; TRBD1 matches at 8 bases. The sequencing sample was made of peripheral blood. This receptor was obtained from a man aged 70 or older with active COVID-19. CDR3 amino acids: CATQGADYGYTF. CDR3 nucleotides: TGTGCCACGCAGGGGGCCGACTATGGCTACACCTTC.